The rows below give T cell receptor beta chains drawn from one sample of a study of CD8+ T cells in alopecia areata. Repertoires were generated with immunoSEQ multiplex PCR, while TCRdb's copy carries only in-frame clones and drops some. The sample records some 170,000 clones, around half being singletons. The starting material was CD8+ T cells sorted from blood, obtained at week 24, from a patient treated with tofacitinib. Receptors originate from a human donor with alopecia areata. The CDR3 runs from the conserved cysteine through the conserved F or W.

CASSLGGRGFNEQFF	TRBJ2-1	TRBV11-2
CATGAPNTEAFF	TRBJ1-1	TRBV19
CASSTLAGGQNEQFF	TRBJ2-1	TRBV13
CASRPRGYSGEQYF	TRBJ2-7	TRBV7-6
CASSPWTEQETQYF	TRBJ2-5	TRBV7-6
CASSSVGAQASPLHF	TRBJ1-6	TRBV13
CAWSWDTEAFF	TRBJ1-1	TRBV30
CAWTLYGGIQETQYF	TRBJ2-5	TRBV30
CSAPGQGEKLFF	TRBJ1-4	TRBV29-1
CASSLSVDEQYF	TRBJ2-7	TRBV11-2
CASTGSSYNEQFF	TRBJ2-1	TRBV7-9